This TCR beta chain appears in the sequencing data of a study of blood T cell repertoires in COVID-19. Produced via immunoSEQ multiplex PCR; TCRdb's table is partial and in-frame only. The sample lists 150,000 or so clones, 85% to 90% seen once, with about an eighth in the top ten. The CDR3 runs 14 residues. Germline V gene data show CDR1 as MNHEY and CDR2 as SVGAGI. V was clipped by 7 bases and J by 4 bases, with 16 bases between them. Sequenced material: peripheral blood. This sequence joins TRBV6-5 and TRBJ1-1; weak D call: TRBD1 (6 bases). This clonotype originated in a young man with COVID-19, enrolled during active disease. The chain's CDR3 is CASKTTGPFTEAFF. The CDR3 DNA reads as TGTGCCAGCAAAACGACAGGCCCCTTCACTGAAGCTTTCTTT.